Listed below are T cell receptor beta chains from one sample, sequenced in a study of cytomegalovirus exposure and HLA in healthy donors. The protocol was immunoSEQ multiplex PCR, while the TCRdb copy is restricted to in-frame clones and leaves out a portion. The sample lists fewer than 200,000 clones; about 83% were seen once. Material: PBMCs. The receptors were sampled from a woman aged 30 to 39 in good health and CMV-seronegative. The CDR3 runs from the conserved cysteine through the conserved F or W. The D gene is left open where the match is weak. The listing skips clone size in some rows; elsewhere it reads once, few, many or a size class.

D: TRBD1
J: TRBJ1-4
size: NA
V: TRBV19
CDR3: CASSIRTGRNEKLFF
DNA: TGTGCCAGTAGTATAAGGACAGGCCGTAATGAAAAACTGTTTTTT

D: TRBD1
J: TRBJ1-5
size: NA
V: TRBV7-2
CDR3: CACSRDRDGANQPQHF
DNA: TGTGCCTGCTCGCGGGACAGGGATGGAGCAAATCAGCCCCAGCATTTT

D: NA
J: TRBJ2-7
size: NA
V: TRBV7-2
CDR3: CASSSPLGRLAYEQYF
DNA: TGTGCCAGCAGCTCCCCACTAGGTCGCTTAGCCTACGAGCAGTACTTC

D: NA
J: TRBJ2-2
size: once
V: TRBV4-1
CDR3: CASSQARYTGELFF
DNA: TGCGCCAGCAGCCAAGCTCGTTACACCGGGGAGCTGTTTTTT

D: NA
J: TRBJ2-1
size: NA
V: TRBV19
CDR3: CASSVQTMSYNEQFF
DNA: TGTGCCAGTAGTGTCCAGACTATGTCATACAATGAGCAGTTCTTC

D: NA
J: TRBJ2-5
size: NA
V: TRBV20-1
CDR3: CSAKWRETQYF
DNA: TGCAGTGCTAAGTGGAGGGAGACCCAGTACTTC

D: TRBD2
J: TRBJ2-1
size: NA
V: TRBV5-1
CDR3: CASSLIAGGQFGNEQFF
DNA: TGCGCCAGCAGCTTAATAGCGGGGGGGCAGTTTGGCAATGAGCAGTTCTTC

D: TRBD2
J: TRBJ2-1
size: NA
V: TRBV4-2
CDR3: CASSQEDSGGSYNEQFF
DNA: TGTGCCAGCAGCCAAGAAGATAGCGGGGGTTCCTACAATGAGCAGTTCTTC

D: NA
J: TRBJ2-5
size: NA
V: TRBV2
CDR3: CASSVPGSRGETQYF
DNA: TGTGCCAGCAGTGTACCGGGGTCGCGGGGAGAGACCCAGTACTTC

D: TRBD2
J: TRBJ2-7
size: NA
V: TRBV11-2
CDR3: CASSFSSGAYEQYF
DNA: TGTGCCAGCAGCTTTTCTAGCGGTGCCTACGAGCAGTACTTC

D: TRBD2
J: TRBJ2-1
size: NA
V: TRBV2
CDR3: CASTKRGAGVNEQFF
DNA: TGTGCCAGCACCAAGCGGGGGGCCGGGGTTAATGAGCAGTTCTTC

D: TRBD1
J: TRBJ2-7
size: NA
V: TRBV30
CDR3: CAWTTTGTEQYF
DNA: TGTGCCTGGACGACGACAGGGACCGAGCAGTACTTC

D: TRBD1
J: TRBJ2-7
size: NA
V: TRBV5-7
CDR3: CASSLTPLPTGTVHEQYF
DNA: TGTGCCAGCAGCTTGACCCCTTTACCGACAGGGACAGTCCACGAGCAGTACTTC

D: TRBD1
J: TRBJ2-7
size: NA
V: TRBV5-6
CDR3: CASSRGTGIYEQYF
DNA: TGTGCCAGCAGTAGAGGGACAGGGATATACGAGCAGTACTTC

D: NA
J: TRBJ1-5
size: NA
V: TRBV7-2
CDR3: CASSLVHEANQPQHF
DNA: TGTGCCAGCAGCTTAGTCCATGAAGCAAATCAGCCCCAGCATTTT

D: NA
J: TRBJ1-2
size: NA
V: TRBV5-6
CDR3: CASSPLGGNYGYTF
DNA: TGTGCCAGCAGCCCCCTCGGGGGGAACTATGGCTACACCTTC

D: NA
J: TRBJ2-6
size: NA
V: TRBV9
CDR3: CASSVDDTGWNVLTF
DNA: TGTGCCAGCAGCGTAGATGATACAGGGTGGAACGTCCTGACTTTC

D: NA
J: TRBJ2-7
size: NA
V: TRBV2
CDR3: CASRWGATYEQYF
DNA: TGTGCCAGCAGGTGGGGAGCGACCTACGAGCAGTACTTC

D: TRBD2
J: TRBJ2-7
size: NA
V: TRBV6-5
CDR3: CASSYRGLETYYEQYF
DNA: TGTGCCAGCAGTTACAGAGGACTAGAGACATACTACGAGCAGTACTTC

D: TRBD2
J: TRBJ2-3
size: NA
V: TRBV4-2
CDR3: CASSQEASGGATDTQYF
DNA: TGTGCCAGCAGCCAAGAAGCGAGCGGGGGTGCCACAGATACGCAGTATTTT

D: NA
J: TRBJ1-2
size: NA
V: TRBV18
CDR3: CASSPPDRDIYGYTF
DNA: TGTGCCAGCTCACCACCGGACCGGGACATATATGGCTACACCTTC

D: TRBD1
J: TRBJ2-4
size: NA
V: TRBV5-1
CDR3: CASSLGWGTGDIQYF
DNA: TGCGCCAGCAGCTTGGGTTGGGGGACAGGGGACATTCAGTACTTC

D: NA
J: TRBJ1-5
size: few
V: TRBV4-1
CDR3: CASSQVPGQPQHF
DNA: TGCGCCAGCAGCCAAGTTCCAGGTCAGCCCCAGCATTTT

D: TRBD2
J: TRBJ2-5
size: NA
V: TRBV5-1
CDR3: CASSFSLRTSGGPNSLQETQYF
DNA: TGCGCCAGCAGCTTCAGCCTCAGGACTAGCGGGGGCCCAAACTCCCTCCAAGAGACCCAGTACTTC

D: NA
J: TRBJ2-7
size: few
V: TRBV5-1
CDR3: CASRFGASEQYF
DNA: TGCGCCAGCAGGTTTGGGGCTTCGGAGCAGTACTTC

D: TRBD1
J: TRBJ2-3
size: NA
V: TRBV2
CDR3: CASRGDSSTDTQYF
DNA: TGTGCCAGCCGAGGGGACAGTAGCACAGATACGCAGTATTTT

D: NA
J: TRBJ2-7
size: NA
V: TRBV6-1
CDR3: CASRSGLTSPEQYF
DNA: TGTGCCAGCAGGTCCGGACTTACAAGTCCCGAGCAGTACTTC

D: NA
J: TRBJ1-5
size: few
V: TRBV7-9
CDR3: CASSPNRFGQPQHF
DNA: TGTGCCAGCAGCCCGAACAGGTTCGGTCAGCCCCAGCATTTT

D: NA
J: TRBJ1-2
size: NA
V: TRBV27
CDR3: CASSPTEVYGYTF
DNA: TGTGCCAGCAGTCCCACAGAAGTTTATGGCTACACCTTC

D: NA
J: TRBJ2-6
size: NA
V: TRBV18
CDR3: CASSPPTHRSANVLTF
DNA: TGTGCCAGCTCACCACCAACACACAGGAGCGCCAACGTCCTGACTTTC

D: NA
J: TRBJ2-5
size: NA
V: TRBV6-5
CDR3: CASSYRGAGGTETQYF
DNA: TGTGCCAGCAGTTACCGCGGGGCAGGGGGGACAGAGACCCAGTACTTC

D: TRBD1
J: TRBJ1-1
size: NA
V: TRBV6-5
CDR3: CASRPTGGTEAFF
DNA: TGTGCCAGCAGACCGACAGGGGGGACTGAAGCTTTCTTT

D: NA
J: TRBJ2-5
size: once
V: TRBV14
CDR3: CASSFPGRTQYF
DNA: TGTGCCAGCAGCTTCCCAGGAAGGACCCAGTACTTC

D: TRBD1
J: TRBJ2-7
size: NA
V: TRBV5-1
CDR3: CASSDTGTGPYEQYF
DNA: TGCGCCAGCAGCGACACCGGGACAGGGCCCTACGAGCAGTACTTC

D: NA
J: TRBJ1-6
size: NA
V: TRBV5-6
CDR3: CASSLGGTNLHNSPLHF
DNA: TGTGCCAGCAGCTTAGGAGGGACCAATCTCCATAATTCACCCCTCCACTTT

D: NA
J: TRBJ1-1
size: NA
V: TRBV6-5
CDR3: CATHGQLNTEAFF
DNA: TGTGCCACGCATGGACAGCTGAACACTGAAGCTTTCTTT

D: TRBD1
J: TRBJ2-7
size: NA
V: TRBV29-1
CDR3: CSVQQTGSHEQYF
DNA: TGCAGCGTGCAACAGACAGGGTCCCACGAGCAGTACTTC

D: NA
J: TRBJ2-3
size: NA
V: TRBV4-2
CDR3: CASSQVAADTQYF
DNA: TGTGCCAGCAGCCAAGTCGCGGCAGATACGCAGTATTTT

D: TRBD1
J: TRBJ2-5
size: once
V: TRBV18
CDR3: CASSKDRAQETQYF
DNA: TGTGCCAGCTCAAAAGACAGGGCCCAAGAGACCCAGTACTTC

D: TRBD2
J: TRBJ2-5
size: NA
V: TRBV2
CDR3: CASSEDLAGGQGTQYF
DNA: TGTGCCAGCAGTGAAGATCTAGCGGGGGGGCAGGGGACCCAGTACTTC

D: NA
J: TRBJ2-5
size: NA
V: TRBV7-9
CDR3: CASSPPGHLETQYF
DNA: TGTGCCAGCAGCCCGCCCGGACACTTAGAGACCCAGTACTTC

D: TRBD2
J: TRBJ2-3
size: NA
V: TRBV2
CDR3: CASTPLAGGTDTQYF
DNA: TGTGCCAGCACGCCCCTAGCGGGGGGCACAGATACGCAGTATTTT

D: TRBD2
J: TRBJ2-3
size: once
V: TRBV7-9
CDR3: CASSFNGGDTDTQYF
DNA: TGTGCCAGCAGCTTTAACGGGGGGGACACAGATACGCAGTATTTT

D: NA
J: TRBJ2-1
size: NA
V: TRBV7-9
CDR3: CASSGGGAYNEQFF
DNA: TGTGCCAGCAGCGGAGGGGGGGCCTACAATGAGCAGTTCTTC

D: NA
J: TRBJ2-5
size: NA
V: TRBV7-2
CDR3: CASSTSSREETQYF
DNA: TGTGCCAGCAGCACCTCGTCCCGGGAAGAGACCCAGTACTTC

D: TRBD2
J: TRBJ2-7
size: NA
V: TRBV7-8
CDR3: CASNAGLAYEQYF
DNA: TGTGCCAGCAACGCGGGACTAGCCTACGAGCAGTACTTC

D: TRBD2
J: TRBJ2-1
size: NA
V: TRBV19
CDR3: CASSPASGGANEQFF
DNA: TGTGCCAGTAGTCCCGCGAGCGGGGGGGCGAATGAGCAGTTCTTC

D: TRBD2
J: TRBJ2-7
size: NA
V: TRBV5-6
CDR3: CASRIGTSGWNYEQYF
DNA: TGTGCCAGCAGAATAGGGACTAGCGGGTGGAACTACGAGCAGTACTTC

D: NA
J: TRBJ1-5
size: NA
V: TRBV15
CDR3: CATSRGRGENQPQHF
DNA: TGTGCCACCAGCAGAGGCCGGGGTGAGAATCAGCCCCAGCATTTT

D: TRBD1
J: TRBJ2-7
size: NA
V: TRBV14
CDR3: CASSRRDRAYEQYF
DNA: TGTGCCAGCAGCCGTAGGGACAGGGCCTACGAGCAGTACTTC

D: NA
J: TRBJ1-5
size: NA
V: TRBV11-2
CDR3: CASSLANNQPQHF
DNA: TGTGCCAGCAGCTTAGCCAACAATCAGCCCCAGCATTTT

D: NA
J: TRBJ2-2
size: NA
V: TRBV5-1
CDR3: CASSLGGVGNTGELFF
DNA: TGCGCCAGCAGCTTAGGAGGTGTGGGGAACACCGGGGAGCTGTTTTTT

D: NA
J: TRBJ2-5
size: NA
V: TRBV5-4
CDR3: CASSLGDSNSQETQYF
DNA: TGTGCCAGCAGCTTGGGGGACTCCAACTCCCAAGAGACCCAGTACTTC

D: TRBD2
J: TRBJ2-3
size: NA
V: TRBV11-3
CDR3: CASSPGRGGLTDTQYF
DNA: TGTGCCAGCAGCCCCGGGCGGGGGGGCCTCACAGATACGCAGTATTTT

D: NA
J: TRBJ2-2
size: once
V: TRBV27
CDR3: CASSTRSGELFF
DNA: TGTGCCAGCAGCACCCGGTCCGGGGAGCTGTTTTTT